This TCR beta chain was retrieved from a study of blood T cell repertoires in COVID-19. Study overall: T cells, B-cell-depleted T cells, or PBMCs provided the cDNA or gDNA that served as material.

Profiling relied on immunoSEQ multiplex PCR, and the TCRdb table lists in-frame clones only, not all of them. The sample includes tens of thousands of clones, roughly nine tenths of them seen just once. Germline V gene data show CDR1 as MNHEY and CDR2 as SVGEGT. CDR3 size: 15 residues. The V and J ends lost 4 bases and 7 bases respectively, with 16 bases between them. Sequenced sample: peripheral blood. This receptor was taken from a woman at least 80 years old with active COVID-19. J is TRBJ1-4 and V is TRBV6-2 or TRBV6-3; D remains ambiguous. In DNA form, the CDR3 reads TGTGCCAGCAGTTGGAGGAGCGGCAGTTTTGAAAAACTGTTTTTT. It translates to CASSWRSGSFEKLFF.